A selection of T cell receptor beta chains follows, all from one sample in a study of OX40 agonist ivuxolimab in advanced cancers. Data came from immunoSEQ multiplex PCR; TCRdb stores just in-frame clones and leaves some out. The sample consists of around 57,000 clones, around 86% of them appearing once. The specimen was CD4+ or CD8+ T cells sorted from blood, collected in a trial of the OX40 agonist ivuxolimab. These TCRs come from an adult with an advanced solid tumor such as melanoma, head and neck, liver or kidney cancer. Both conserved end residues are part of each CDR3. Each record gives: V gene, D gene, J gene, clone size, CDR3 DNA, CDR3 protein. D genes are given only for firm matches. Some rows mark clone size as missing; the rest say once, few, many or name a class of expanded clone.

TRBV30	NA	TRBJ2-6	NA	TGTGCCTGGAGGGTACCGGGGGACTCTGGGGCCAACGTCCTGACTTTC	CAWRVPGDSGANVLTF
TRBV9	NA	TRBJ1-2	NA	TGTGCCAGCAGCGTAGGGGACGTTACTAACTATGGCTACACCTTC	CASSVGDVTNYGYTF
TRBV5-5	TRBD2	TRBJ2-1	once	TGTGCCAGCAGCTTGACTAGCGGACCCAATGAGCAGTTCTTC	CASSLTSGPNEQFF
TRBV7-2	TRBD2	TRBJ2-3	NA	TGTGCCAGCAGCTTAGTTCCAGCGGGAGGGGGCACAGATACGCAGTATTTT	CASSLVPAGGGTDTQYF
TRBV19	NA	TRBJ2-7	NA	TGTGCCAGTAGTCCCGGACACAATGCCTTTCCCTACGAGCAGTACTTC	CASSPGHNAFPYEQYF
TRBV12-5	NA	TRBJ2-1	NA	TGTGCTAGTGGCCCCGACACCCGGGATAAGCAGTTCTTC	CASGPDTRDKQFF
TRBV11-2	NA	TRBJ2-5	NA	TGTGCCAGCAGCTTATCAGCAGGGTTAGGGGAGACCCAGTACTTC	CASSLSAGLGETQYF
TRBV13	TRBD2	TRBJ2-1	NA	TGTGCCAGCAGCTTACGGGCTCTAGCGGGAGGGTCCTACAATGAGCAGTTCTTC	CASSLRALAGGSYNEQFF
TRBV6-6	NA	TRBJ2-2	NA	TGTGCCAGCAGTTACTTGCCCGGGGGCGAAGCCGGGGAGCTGTTTTTT	CASSYLPGGEAGELFF
TRBV5-6	NA	TRBJ2-3	once	TGTGCCAGCAGCCCCGGATCCACAGATACGCAGTATTTT	CASSPGSTDTQYF
TRBV7-9	NA	TRBJ1-5	NA	TGTGCCAGCAGCCCCGGGGGGGGTAGCAATCAGCCCCAGCATTTT	CASSPGGGSNQPQHF
TRBV2	TRBD2	TRBJ2-7	NA	TGTGCCAGCAGTAAACTAGCGGGGGTCTCCTACGAGCAGTACTTC	CASSKLAGVSYEQYF
TRBV19	NA	TRBJ2-5	NA	TGTGCCAGTACTCCGAGGCCGGGCGGGGAGACCCAGTACTTC	CASTPRPGGETQYF
TRBV5-5	NA	TRBJ2-5	NA	TGTGCCAGCAGCTCTCTACAGGGCCAAGAGACCCAGTACTTC	CASSSLQGQETQYF
TRBV28	NA	TRBJ1-6	once	TGTGCCAGCAGAGTTCTCAATTCGCCCCTCCACTTT	CASRVLNSPLHF
TRBV2	TRBD1	TRBJ1-1	NA	TGTGCCAGCAGACAGGGGGACACTGAAGCTTTCTTT	CASRQGDTEAFF
TRBV6-1	NA	TRBJ1-3	NA	TGTGCCAGCAGTGATCGGCTCTCCATATATTTT	CASSDRLSIYF
TRBV19	NA	TRBJ2-2	NA	TGTGCCTGCAGAGGACAGAGCGGGGAGCTGTTTTTT	CACRGQSGELFF
TRBV19	NA	TRBJ2-1	NA	TGTGCCAGTACCTCCGGGACCCAACCCTACAATGAGCAGTTCTTC	CASTSGTQPYNEQFF
TRBV2	NA	TRBJ1-1	NA	TGTGCCAGCACCCGGGAGGGAAACACTGAAGCTTTCTTT	CASTREGNTEAFF
TRBV7-9	TRBD2	TRBJ2-7	NA	TGTGCCAGCAGCCCGACGACGGGAGGGGACGGCCACGAGCAGTACTTC	CASSPTTGGDGHEQYF
TRBV7-9	NA	TRBJ2-3	NA	TGTGCCAGCAGCTTAAGGGGCTCTAGCACAGATACGCAGTATTTT	CASSLRGSSTDTQYF
TRBV11-2	NA	TRBJ2-1	NA	TGTGCCAGCAGCTCGAGCAACAATGAGCAGTTCTTC	CASSSSNNEQFF
TRBV19	TRBD1	TRBJ2-5	NA	TGTGCCAGTAGTATAAGACAGGGGGAGACCCAGTACTTC	CASSIRQGETQYF
TRBV5-1	NA	TRBJ2-3	NA	TGCGCCAGCGCGAGGGATTTTGATACGCAGTATTTT	CASARDFDTQYF
TRBV21-1	NA	TRBJ2-3	once	TGTGCCAGCAGCAAACCGAGGACAGGGGGCACAGATACGCAGTATTTT	CASSKPRTGGTDTQYF
TRBV7-9	NA	TRBJ2-2	NA	TGTGCCAGCAGCTGGCCGGGGAGAGCGGAGGGCGGGGAGCTGTTTTTT	CASSWPGRAEGGELFF
TRBV7-9	NA	TRBJ2-5	NA	TGTGCCAGCAGCGAACAGGGAGTGGGAGAGACCCAGTACTTC	CASSEQGVGETQYF
TRBV28	NA	TRBJ1-1	NA	TGTGCCAGCTCCTCCCATCAATCCCCTGAAGCTTTCTTT	CASSSHQSPEAFF
TRBV19	NA	TRBJ1-5	NA	TGTGCCAGTAGTATTGTAGTCAGCAATCAGCCCCAGCATTTT	CASSIVVSNQPQHF
TRBV28	NA	TRBJ2-6	NA	TGTGCCAGCAGTTTGGCGGGTGGTGTTGGGGCCAACGTCCTGACTTTC	CASSLAGGVGANVLTF
TRBV9	TRBD2	TRBJ2-7	once	TGTGCCAGCAGCGTAGCTGTAGCGGGCCCCTACGAGCAGTACTTC	CASSVAVAGPYEQYF
TRBV7-8	NA	TRBJ1-2	NA	TGTGCCAGCAGCTTAGCGACGGGGGGGCTAGGTGGCTACACCTTC	CASSLATGGLGGYTF
TRBV14	TRBD2	TRBJ2-2	NA	TGTGCCAGCAGCCCTTTAGCGGGGGCGTCCGGGGAGCTGTTTTTT	CASSPLAGASGELFF
TRBV28	NA	TRBJ1-1	NA	TGTGCCAGCAGTTTCCCCGGGTGGGTGGAAGCTTTCTTT	CASSFPGWVEAFF
TRBV4-1	TRBD1	TRBJ1-4	NA	TGCGCCAGCCGACAGGGCCTCCTACGGAAAACTAATGAAAAACTGTTTTTT	CASRQGLLRKTNEKLFF
TRBV11-1	TRBD2	TRBJ2-7	NA	TGTGCCAGCAGCTCCAGGACTAGCGGGAGCTACGAGCAGTACTTC	CASSSRTSGSYEQYF
TRBV7-9	TRBD2	TRBJ2-2	once	TGTGCCAGCAGGGGCCCAGCGGGAGGGTCGAACACCGGGGAGCTGTTTTTT	CASRGPAGGSNTGELFF
TRBV5-1	NA	TRBJ2-5	NA	TGCGCCAGCAGCTTGGACCCGGACATACAAGAGACCCAGTACTTC	CASSLDPDIQETQYF
TRBV11-3	NA	TRBJ2-1	NA	TGTGCCAGCAGCGCCTCGGAGGGCAATGAGCAGTTCTTC	CASSASEGNEQFF
TRBV11-3	TRBD2	TRBJ2-1	NA	TGTGCCAGCAGCTCGGGGACTAGCGGGGAGAGCTCCTACAATGAGCAGTTCTTC	CASSSGTSGESSYNEQFF
TRBV6-1	TRBD2	TRBJ2-3	NA	TGTGCCAGCCTAGCGGGGGGGGGAGATACGCAGTATTTT	CASLAGGGDTQYF